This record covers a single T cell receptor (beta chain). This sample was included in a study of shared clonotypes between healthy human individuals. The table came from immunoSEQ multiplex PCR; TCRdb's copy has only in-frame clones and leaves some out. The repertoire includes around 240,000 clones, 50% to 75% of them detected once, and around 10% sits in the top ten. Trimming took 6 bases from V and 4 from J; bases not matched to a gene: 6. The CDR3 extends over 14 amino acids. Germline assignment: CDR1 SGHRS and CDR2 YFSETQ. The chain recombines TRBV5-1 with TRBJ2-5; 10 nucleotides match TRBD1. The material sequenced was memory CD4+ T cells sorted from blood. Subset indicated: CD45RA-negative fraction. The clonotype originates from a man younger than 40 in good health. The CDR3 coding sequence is TGCGCCAGCACACAGACAGGGGGCGTAGAGACCCAGTACTTC. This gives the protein CASTQTGGVETQYF.